This TCR beta chain emerged from a study of blood T cell repertoires in COVID-19. About the study: There were acute and convalescent COVID-19 samples, and they came from the United States, Italy and Spain. PBMCs, B-cell-depleted T cells, or T cells were the source of the cDNA or gDNA that made up the material.

Per the authors' pipeline: Estimation of nucleated cell counts was performed using reference gene primer amplification. The table came from immunoSEQ multiplex PCR; TCRdb's copy has only in-frame clones and leaves some out. That table is the source of V, J and clone size, and D and trimming were worked out from the DNA. The data contain more than 200,000 clones, about 88% of them singletons. Per germline, CDR1 SGHTA and CDR2 FQGTGA. After removal of 1 base from V and 4 bases from J, the junction contained 15 bases not matched to a gene. The CDR3 spans 20 residues. The receptor's source is a man aged 65 to 85 with acute or convalescent COVID-19. The V and J genes are TRBV7-3 and TRBJ2-1; 11 bases agree with TRBD2. Sequenced: peripheral blood. CDR3 amino acids: CASSLRGPERLAGLYNEQFF. As DNA, the CDR3 is TGTGCCAGCAGCTTAAGGGGTCCTGAAAGACTAGCGGGGCTGTACAATGAGCAGTTCTTC. The full variable domain, in which reference TRBV7-3 and TRBJ2-1 provide the parts outside the CDR3, is GAGVSQTPSNKVTEKGKYVELRCDPISGHTALYWYRQSLGQGPEFLIYFQGTGAADDSGLPNDRFFAVRPEGSVSTLKIQRTERGDSAVYLCASSLRGPERLAGLYNEQFFGPGTRLTVL.